The clone carrying this T cell receptor (beta chain) was counted a single time. This sample was included in a study of shared clonotypes between healthy human individuals. Study-wide background: Each donor's CD8 memory used one plate, CD8 naive two, each CD4 subset three.

Trimming left V 4 bases short and J 8 bases short, with 30 bases between. Germline lookup yields CDR1 SGHAT and CDR2 FQNNGV. There are 19 residues in the CDR3. Libraries were prepared by immunoSEQ multiplex PCR; TCRdb keeps only in-frame clonotypes and omits some of them. The sample has approximately 1,000,000 clones, 70% to 80% seen once; the top ten hold more than 0.85%. The sequence derives from a man aged 18 to 30 in good health. Some clones in this sample may be carry-over from other donors' samples. This chain joins TRBV11-2 and TRBJ2-4; weak D call: TRBD1 (7 bases). Material: memory CD4+ T cells from PBMCs. Subset of the sample: CD45RA-negative fraction. The CDR3 nucleotides read TGTGCCAGCAGCTCGAAAGGACCATTAGGAGGGGGCTGGAGGGACATTCAGTACTTC. Residues: CASSSKGPLGGGWRDIQYF.